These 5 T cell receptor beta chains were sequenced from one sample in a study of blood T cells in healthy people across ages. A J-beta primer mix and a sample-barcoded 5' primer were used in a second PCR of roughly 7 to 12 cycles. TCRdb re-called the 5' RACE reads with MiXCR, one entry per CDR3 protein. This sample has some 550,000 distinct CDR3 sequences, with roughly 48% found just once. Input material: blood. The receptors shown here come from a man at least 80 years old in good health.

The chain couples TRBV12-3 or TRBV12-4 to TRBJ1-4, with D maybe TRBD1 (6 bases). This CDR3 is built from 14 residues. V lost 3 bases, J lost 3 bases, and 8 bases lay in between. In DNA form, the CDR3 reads TGTGCCAGCAGTTTCAACAGGGCTAATGAAAAACTGTTTTTT. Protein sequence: CASSFNRANEKLFF.

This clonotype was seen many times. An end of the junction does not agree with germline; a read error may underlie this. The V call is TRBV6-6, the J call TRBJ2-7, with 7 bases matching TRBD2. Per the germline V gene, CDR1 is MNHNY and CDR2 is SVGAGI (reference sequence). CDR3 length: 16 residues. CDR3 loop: CASGTLGLGISHEQYF. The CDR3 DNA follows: TGTGCCAGCGGGACTCTTGGACTAGGTATCTCCCACGAGCAGTACTTC.

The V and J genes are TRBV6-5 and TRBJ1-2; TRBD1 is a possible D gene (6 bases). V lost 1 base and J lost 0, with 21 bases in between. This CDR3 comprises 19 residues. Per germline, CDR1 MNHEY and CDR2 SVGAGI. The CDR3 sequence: CASSYLGGQQGKANYGYTF. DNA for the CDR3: TGTGCCAGCAGTTACTTAGGGGGGCAACAGGGTAAAGCTAACTATGGCTACACCTTC.

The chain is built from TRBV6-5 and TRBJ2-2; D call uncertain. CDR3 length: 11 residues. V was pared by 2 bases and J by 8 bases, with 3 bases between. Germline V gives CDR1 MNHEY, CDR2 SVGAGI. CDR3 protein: CASSYEGELFF. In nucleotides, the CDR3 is TGTGCCAGCAGTTACGAGGGGGAGCTGTTTTTT.

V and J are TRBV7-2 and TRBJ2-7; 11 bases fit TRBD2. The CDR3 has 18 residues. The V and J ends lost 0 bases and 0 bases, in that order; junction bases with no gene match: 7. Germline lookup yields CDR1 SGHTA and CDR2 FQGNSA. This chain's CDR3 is CASSLASGRAGSSYEQYF. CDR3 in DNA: TGTGCCAGCAGCTTAGCTAGCGGGAGGGCCGGGAGCTCCTACGAGCAGTACTTC.